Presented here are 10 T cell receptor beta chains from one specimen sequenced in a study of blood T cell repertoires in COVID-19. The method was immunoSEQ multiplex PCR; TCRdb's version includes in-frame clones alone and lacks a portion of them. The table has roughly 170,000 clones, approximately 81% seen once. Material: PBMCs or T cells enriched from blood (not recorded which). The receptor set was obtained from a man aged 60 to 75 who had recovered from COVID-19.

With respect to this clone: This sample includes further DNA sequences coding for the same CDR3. The DNA for the CDR3 is TGTGCCAGCAGCCAGGGGATCGGGCAGCCCCAGCATTTT. Amino acids: CASSQGIGQPQHF. The V gene is TRBV2, the J gene TRBJ1-5; a possible D gene is TRBD1 (6 bases). CDR1 SNHLY and CDR2 FYNNEI come from the germline V gene. This CDR3 comprises 13 residues. The V end lost 6 bases, the J end lost 7 bases, and 13 bases lay between the germline ends. The variable domain in full, with the rest retrieved from reference TRBV2 and TRBJ1-5, is EPEVTQTPSHQVTQMGQEVILRCVPISNHLYFYWYRQILGQKVEFLVSFYNNEISEKSEIFDDQFSVERPDGSNFTLKIRSTKLEDSAMYFCASSQGIGQPQHFGDGTRLSIL.

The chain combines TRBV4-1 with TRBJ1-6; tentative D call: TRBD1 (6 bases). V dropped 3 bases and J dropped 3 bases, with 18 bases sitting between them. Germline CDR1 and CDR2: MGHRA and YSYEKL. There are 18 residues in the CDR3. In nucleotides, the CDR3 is TGCGCCAGCAGCCAGGAGCACCTGGGGGCAGTCTATAATTCACCCCTCCACTTT. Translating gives CASSQEHLGAVYNSPLHF.

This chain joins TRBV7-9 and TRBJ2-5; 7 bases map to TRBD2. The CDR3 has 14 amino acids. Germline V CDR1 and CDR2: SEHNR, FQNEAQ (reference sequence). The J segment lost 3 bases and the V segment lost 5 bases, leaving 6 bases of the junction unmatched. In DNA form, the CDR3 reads TGTGCCAGCAGCGCGCGGGACTACAAAGAGACCCAGTACTTC. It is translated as CASSARDYKETQYF.

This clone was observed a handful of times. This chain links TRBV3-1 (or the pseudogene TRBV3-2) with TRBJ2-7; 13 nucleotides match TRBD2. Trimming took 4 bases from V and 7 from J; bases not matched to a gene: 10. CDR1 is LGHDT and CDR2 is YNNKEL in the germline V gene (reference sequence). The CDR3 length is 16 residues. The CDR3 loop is CASSLSGLAGPREQYF. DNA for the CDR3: TGTGCCAGCAGCCTATCGGGACTAGCGGGACCCCGGGAGCAGTACTTC.

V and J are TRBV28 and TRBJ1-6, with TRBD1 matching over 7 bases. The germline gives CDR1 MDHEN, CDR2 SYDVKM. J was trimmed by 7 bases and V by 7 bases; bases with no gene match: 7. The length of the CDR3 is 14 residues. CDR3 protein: CASNPTGKNSPLHF. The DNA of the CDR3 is TGTGCCAGCAACCCGACAGGGAAGAATTCACCCCTCCACTTT.

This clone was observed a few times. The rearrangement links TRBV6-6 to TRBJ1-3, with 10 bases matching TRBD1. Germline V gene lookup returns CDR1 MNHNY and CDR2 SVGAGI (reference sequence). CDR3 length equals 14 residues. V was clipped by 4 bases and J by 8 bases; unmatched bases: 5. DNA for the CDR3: TGTGCCAGCAGTTCGACAGGGGGCAGGGACACCATATATTTT. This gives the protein CASSSTGGRDTIYF.

The CDR3 region is CASSLGATNTEAFF. For the CDR3, the DNA is TGTGCCAGCAGCTTAGGGGCTACGAACACTGAAGCTTTCTTT. The chain carries TRBV7-2 and TRBJ1-1; D not certain. Trimming left V 1 base short and J 1 base short, with 7 bases between. The germline CDR1 and CDR2 sequences are SGHTA and FQGNSA. This CDR3 is built from 14 residues.

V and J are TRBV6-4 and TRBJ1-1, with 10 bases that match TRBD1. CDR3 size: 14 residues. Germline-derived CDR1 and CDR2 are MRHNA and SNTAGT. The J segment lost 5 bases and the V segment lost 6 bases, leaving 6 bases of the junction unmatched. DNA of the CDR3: TGTGCCAGCAGCCGGGACAGGGGCTTTACTGAAGCTTTCTTT. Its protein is CASSRDRGFTEAFF.

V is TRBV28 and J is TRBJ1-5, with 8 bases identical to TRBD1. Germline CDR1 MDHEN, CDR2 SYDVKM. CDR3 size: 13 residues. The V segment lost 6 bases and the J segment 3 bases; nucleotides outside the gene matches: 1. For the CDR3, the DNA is TGTGCCAGCAGGGACAGGGACAATCAGCCCCAGCATTTT. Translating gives CASRDRDNQPQHF. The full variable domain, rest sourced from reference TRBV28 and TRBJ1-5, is DVKVTQSSRYLVKRTGEKVFLECVQDMDHENMFWYRQDPGLGLRLIYFSYDVKMKEKGDIPEGYSVSREKKERFSLILESASTNQTSMYLCASRDRDNQPQHFGDGTRLSIL.

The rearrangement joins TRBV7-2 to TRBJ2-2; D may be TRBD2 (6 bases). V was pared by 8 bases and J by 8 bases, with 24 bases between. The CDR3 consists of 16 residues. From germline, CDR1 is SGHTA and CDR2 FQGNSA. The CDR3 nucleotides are TGTGCCAGCCGCCCCCCACCTAGCGCCGCTGGGGGGGAGCTGTTTTTT. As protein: CASRPPPSAAGGELFF. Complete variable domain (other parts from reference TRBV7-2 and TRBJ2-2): GAGVSQSPSNKVTEKGKDVELRCDPISGHTALYWYRQSLGQGLEFLIYFQGNSAPDKSGLPSDRFSAERTGGSVSTLTIQRTQQEDSAVYLCASRPPPSAAGGELFFGEGSRLTVL.